The next 13 T cell receptor beta chains were all read from a single sample in a study of blood T cell repertoires in COVID-19 (dated by TCRdb to 2018 to 2020). Library prep was done by the immunoSEQ multiplex PCR assay. As stored in TCRdb, this immuneACCESS dataset retains in-frame rearrangements with V and J assigned. A fraction of the clones does not appear; measured against another copy, unresolved V genes explain less than half of the discrepancy, and the remainder lacks a known reason. This sample gives some 29,000 clones in total; 84% of them show up just once. 9% to 10% of the sample goes to the ten largest clones. The source material was peripheral blood. The receptors were gathered from a man older than 75 with active COVID-19.

This clone occurred a few times. CDR3 in DNA: TGCGCCAGCATCGAGGGAGCGGGGGGCACCGGGGAGCTGTTTTTT. Translation gives CASIEGAGGTGELFF. The rearrangement joins TRBV5-1 to TRBJ2-2, with 9 bases identical to TRBD2. V lost 6 bases, J lost 4 bases, and 7 bases stayed unmatched. The CDR3 is 15 residues long. CDR1 is SGHRS and CDR2 is YFSETQ in the germline V gene.

The genes are TRBV5-4 and TRBJ1-2; 9 bases are shared with TRBD1. CDR1 is SGHNT and CDR2 is YYREEE in the germline V gene (reference sequence). The J segment lost 7 bases and the V segment lost 4 bases, leaving 11 bases of the junction unmatched. The CDR3 has 15 amino acids. The CDR3 DNA sequence: TGTGCCAGCAGCCCTAGCCCTGGACAGGGGAGTGGCTACACCTTC. It yields the protein CASSPSPGQGSGYTF.

This clone was detected a few times. The chain uses TRBV18 and TRBJ2-2, with TRBD2 identical over 8 bases. There are 16 residues in the CDR3. Unmatched junction bases numbered 12, after V lost 2 bases and J lost 10 bases. Germline assignment: CDR1 KGHSH and CDR2 LQKENI. The CDR3 spells CASSPEGGLAGVELFF. CDR3 coding DNA: TGTGCCAGCTCACCAGAGGGCGGACTAGCCGGGGTGGAGCTGTTTTTT. The full variable domain, its missing parts supplied by reference TRBV18 and TRBJ2-2, is NAGVMQNPRHLVRRRGQEARLRCSPMKGHSHVYWYRQLPEEGLKFMVYLQKENIIDESGMPKERFSAEFPKEGPSILRIQQVVRGDSAAYFCASSPEGGLAGVELFFGEGSRLTVL.

The rearrangement links TRBV10-1 to TRBJ1-2; D is possibly TRBD1 (6 bases). V was cut by 6 bases and J by 4 bases, with 21 bases left in between. This CDR3 has 16 amino acids. Germline CDR1 reads WNHNN; CDR2 reads SYGVQD (reference sequence). The CDR3 nucleotides read TGCGCCAGCAGCTCGGACAGAGCCGATATTCTCTATGGCTACACCTTC. Its protein is CASSSDRADILYGYTF.

This CDR3 reads CSVADTDTQYF. The CDR3 region has the DNA TGCAGCGTGGCCGATACAGATACGCAGTATTTT. The chain links TRBV29-1 to TRBJ2-3; no firm D call. Germline-derived CDR1 and CDR2 are SQVTM and ANQGSEA. There are 11 residues in the CDR3. V lost 6 bases to trimming and J lost 3 bases, with 7 bases between them.

V is TRBV5-4 and J is TRBJ2-2; the match to TRBD2 covers 11 bases. The CDR3 spans 18 residues. Germline loops: CDR1 SGHNT, CDR2 YYREEE (reference sequence). V was pared by 2 bases and J by 1 base, with 7 bases of the junction left unmatched. CDR3 sequence: CASSFSSGGTRNTGELFF. CDR3 coding DNA: TGTGCCAGCAGCTTTTCTAGCGGGGGGACCCGGAACACCGGGGAGCTGTTTTTT.

The chain couples TRBV5-1 to TRBJ1-3, with D possibly being TRBD1 (5 bases). The CDR3 extends over 14 amino acids. The V gene lost 4 bases and the J gene lost 0 bases, with 8 bases spanning the gap. Germline V CDR1 and CDR2: SGHRS, YFSETQ. CDR3 protein: CASSQTDSGNTIYF. CDR3 nucleotides: TGCGCCAGCAGCCAGACAGACTCTGGAAACACCATATATTTT.

This clone was picked up a small number of times. The chain is built from TRBV5-4 and TRBJ1-3, with 9 bases that match TRBD1. Losses at the gene ends were 10 bases for V and 8 bases for J; bases not matched to a gene: 10. This CDR3 region has 13 residues. Looked up from germline, CDR1 is SGHNT and CDR2 is YYREEE (reference sequence). The CDR3 region is CAYQGQGEDTIYF. In DNA, the CDR3 is TGTGCCTACCAGGGACAGGGTGAGGACACCATATATTTT.

V and J are TRBV5-1 and TRBJ1-5; 9 bases align to TRBD1. The germline CDR1 and CDR2 sequences are SGHRS and YFSETQ. Germline trimming cut 4 bases from V and 5 bases from J; bases unmatched to any gene: 4. The CDR3 totals 14 residues. The CDR3 coding sequence is TGCGCCAGCAGCCCGGGACAGGGTGATCAGCCCCAGCATTTT. Its protein is CASSPGQGDQPQHF. The full variable domain, completed using reference TRBV5-1 and TRBJ1-5, is KAGVTQTPRYLIKTRGQQVTLSCSPISGHRSVSWYQQTPGQGLQFLFEYFSETQRNKGNFPGRFSGRQFSNSRSEMNVSTLELGDSALYLCASSPGQGDQPQHFGDGTRLSIL.

The chain carries TRBV7-6 and TRBJ2-5; 9 bases are shared with TRBD1. Per germline, CDR1 SGHVS and CDR2 FNYEAQ. The CDR3 loop spans 15 amino acids. V dropped 3 bases and J dropped 5; count of bases not matched to a gene: 7. CDR3 in DNA: TGTGCCAGCAGCTTCGGGGGGACAGGGAGGGAGACCCAGTACTTC. Its protein product is CASSFGGTGRETQYF.

V and J are TRBV2 and TRBJ1-2, with TRBD1 matching over 8 bases. This CDR3 comprises 13 residues. Germline loops: CDR1 SNHLY, CDR2 FYNNEI. With 4 bases clipped from V and 8 bases from J, the junction kept 6 bases outside the gene matches. Written as DNA, the CDR3 is TGTGCCAGCAGTGCGGGACAGGATTTGGGCTACACCTTC. It codes for CASSAGQDLGYTF.

The rearrangement joins TRBV29-1 to TRBJ2-2, with D possibly being TRBD1 (6 bases). CDR3 length: 16 amino acids. Germline CDR1 SQVTM, CDR2 ANQGSEA. V gave up 4 bases and J gave up 7 bases, with 22 bases separating them. For the CDR3, the DNA is TGCAGCGTTGCGAATTTCTCTGGGGGCGGAGGCGGGGAGCTGTTTTTT. Translation gives CSVANFSGGGGGELFF.

The V call is TRBV11-3, the J call TRBJ2-7; possibly TRBD1 for D (7 bases). The germline gives CDR1 SGHNT, CDR2 YENEEA. V was shortened by 5 bases and J by 6 bases, with 11 bases between the two germline ends. There are 12 residues in the CDR3. The DNA for the CDR3 is TGTGCCAGCAGCAACCAGGGGGGCGAGCAGTACTTC. It specifies CASSNQGGEQYF. Full variable domain (outside the CDR3, taken from reference TRBV11-3 and TRBJ2-7): EAGVVQSPRYKIIEKKQPVAFWCNPISGHNTLYWYLQNLGQGPELLIRYENEEAVDDSQLPKDRFSAERLKGVDSTLKIQPAELGDSAVYLCASSNQGGEQYFGPGTRLTVT.